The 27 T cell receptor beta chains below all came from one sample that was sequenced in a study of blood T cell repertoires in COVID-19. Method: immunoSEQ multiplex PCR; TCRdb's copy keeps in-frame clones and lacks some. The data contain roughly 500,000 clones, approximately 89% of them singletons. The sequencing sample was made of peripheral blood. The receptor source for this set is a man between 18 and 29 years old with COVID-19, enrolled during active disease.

Written as DNA, the CDR3 is TGTGCCACCAGTGAACGGGGTCGTAGCAATCAGCCCCAGCATTTT. It encodes CATSERGRSNQPQHF. J is TRBJ1-5 and V is TRBV24-1, with D hard to call. Germline V CDR1 and CDR2: KGHDR, SFDVKD. Trimming cost V 4 bases and J 0 bases, with 9 bases left between them. This CDR3 region has 15 residues.

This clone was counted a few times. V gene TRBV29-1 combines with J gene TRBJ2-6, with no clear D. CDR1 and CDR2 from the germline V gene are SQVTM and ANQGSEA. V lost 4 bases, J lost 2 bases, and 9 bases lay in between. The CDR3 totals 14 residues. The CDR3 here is CSVVPFAGANVLTF. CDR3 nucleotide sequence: TGCAGCGTTGTCCCCTTCGCTGGGGCCAACGTCCTGACTTTC.

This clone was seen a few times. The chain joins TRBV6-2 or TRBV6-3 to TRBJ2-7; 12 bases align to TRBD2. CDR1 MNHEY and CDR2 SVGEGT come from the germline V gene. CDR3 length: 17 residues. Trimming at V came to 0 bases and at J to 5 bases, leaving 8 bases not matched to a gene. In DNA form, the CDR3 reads TGTGCCAGCAGTTACTCTAGAAAGACTAGCGGGGGCCACGAGCAGTACTTC. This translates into CASSYSRKTSGGHEQYF.

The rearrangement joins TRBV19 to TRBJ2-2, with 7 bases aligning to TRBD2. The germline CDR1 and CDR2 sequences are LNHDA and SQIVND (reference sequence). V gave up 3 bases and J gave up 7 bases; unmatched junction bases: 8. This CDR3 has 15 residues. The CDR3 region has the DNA TGTGCCAGTAGTATCGGACTAGGGATTATCGGGGAGCTGTTTTTT. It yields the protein CASSIGLGIIGELFF.

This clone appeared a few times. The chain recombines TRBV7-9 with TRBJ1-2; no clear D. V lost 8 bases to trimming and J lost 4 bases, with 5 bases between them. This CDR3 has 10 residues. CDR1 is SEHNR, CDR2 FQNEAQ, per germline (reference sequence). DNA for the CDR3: TGTGCCAGCGAACTCTATGGCTACACCTTC. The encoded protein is CASELYGYTF.

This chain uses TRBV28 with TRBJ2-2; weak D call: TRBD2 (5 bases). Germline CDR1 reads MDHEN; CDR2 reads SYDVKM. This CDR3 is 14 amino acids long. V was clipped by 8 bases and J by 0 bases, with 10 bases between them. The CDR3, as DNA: TGTGCCAGCGGGAGCGTTGCGAACACCGGGGAGCTGTTTTTT. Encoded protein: CASGSVANTGELFF. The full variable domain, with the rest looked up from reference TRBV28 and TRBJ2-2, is DVKVTQSSRYLVKRTGEKVFLECVQDMDHENMFWYRQDPGLGLRLIYFSYDVKMKEKGDIPEGYSVSREKKERFSLILESASTNQTSMYLCASGSVANTGELFFGEGSRLTVL.

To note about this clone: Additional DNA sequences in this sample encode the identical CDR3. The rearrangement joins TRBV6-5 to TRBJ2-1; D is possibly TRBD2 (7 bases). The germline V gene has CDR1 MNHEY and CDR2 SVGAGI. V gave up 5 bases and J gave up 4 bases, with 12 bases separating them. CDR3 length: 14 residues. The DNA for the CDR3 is TGTGCCAGCAGTAGAGGGGGGGCGTACAATGAGCAGTTCTTC. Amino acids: CASSRGGAYNEQFF.

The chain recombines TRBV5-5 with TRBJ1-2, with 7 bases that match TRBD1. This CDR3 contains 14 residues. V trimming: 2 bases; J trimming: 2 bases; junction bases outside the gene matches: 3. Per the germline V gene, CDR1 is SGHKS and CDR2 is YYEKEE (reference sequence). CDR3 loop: CASSFDRENYGYTF. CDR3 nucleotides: TGTGCCAGCAGCTTCGACAGGGAGAACTATGGCTACACCTTC.

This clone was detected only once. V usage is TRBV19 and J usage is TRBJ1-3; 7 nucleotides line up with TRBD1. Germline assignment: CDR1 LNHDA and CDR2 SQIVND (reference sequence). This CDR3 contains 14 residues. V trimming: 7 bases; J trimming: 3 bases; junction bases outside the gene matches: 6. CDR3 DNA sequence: TGTGCCAGTACAAGACAGGGTTATGGAAACACCATATATTTT. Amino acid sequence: CASTRQGYGNTIYF.

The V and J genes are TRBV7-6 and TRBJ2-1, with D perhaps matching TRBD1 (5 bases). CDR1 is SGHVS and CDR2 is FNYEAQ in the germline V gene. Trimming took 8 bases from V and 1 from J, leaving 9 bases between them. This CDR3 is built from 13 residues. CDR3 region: CASGRASYNEQFF. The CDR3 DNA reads TGTGCCAGCGGCAGGGCGTCCTACAATGAGCAGTTCTTC.

The chain's CDR3 is CASSQSRDRDHEQYF. For the CDR3, the DNA is TGCGCCAGCAGTCAATCGCGGGACAGGGACCACGAGCAGTACTTC. The V gene is TRBV23-1, the J gene TRBJ2-7; 9 nucleotides line up with TRBD1. TRBV23-1 is placed among ORFs of uncertain function. V lost 0 bases, J lost 5 bases, and 5 bases stayed unmatched. The CDR3 runs 15 residues.

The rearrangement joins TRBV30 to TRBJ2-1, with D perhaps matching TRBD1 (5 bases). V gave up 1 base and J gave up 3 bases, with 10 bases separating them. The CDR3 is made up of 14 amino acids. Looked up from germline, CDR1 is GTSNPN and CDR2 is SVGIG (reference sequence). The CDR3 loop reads CAWSDQGDYNEQFF. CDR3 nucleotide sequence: TGTGCCTGGAGTGACCAGGGCGACTACAATGAGCAGTTCTTC.

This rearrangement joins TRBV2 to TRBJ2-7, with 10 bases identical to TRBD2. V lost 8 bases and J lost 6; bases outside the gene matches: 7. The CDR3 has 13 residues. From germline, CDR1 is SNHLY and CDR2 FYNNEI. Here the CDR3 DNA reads TGTGCCAGCCACCAGCGGGGGGGCTTCGAGCAGTACTTC. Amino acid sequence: CASHQRGGFEQYF.

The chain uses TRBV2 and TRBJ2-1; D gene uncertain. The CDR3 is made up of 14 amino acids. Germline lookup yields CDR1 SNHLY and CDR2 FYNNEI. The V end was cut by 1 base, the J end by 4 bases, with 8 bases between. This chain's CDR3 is CASSEGLFYNEQFF. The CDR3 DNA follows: TGTGCCAGCAGTGAAGGGCTTTTTTACAATGAGCAGTTCTTC.

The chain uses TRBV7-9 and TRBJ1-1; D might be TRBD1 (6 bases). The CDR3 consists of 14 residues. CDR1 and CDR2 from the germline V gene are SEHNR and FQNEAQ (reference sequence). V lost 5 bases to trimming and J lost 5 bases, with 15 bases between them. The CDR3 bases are TGTGCCAGCAGCGGTCGGCAGGGGAAGACTGAAGCTTTCTTT. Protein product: CASSGRQGKTEAFF.

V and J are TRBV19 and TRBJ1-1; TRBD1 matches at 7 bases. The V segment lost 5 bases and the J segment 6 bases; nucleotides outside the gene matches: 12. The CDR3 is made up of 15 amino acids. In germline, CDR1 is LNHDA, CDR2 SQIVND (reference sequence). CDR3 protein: CASSDQRGLGSEAFF. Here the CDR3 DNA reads TGTGCCAGTAGTGATCAAAGGGGGCTTGGTTCTGAAGCTTTCTTT.

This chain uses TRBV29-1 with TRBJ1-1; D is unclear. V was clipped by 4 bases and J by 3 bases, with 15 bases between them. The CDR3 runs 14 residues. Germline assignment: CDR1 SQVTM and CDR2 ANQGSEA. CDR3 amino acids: CSVASRFGDTEAFF. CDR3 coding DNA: TGCAGCGTTGCATCTAGGTTCGGCGACACTGAAGCTTTCTTT.

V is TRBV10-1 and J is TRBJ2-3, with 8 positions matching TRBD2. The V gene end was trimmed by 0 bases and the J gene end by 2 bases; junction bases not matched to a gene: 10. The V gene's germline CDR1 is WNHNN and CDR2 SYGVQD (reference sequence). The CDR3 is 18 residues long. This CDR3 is CASSESLGRAGDTDTQYF. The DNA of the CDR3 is TGCGCCAGCAGTGAGTCGCTTGGAAGAGCGGGGGACACAGATACGCAGTATTTT.

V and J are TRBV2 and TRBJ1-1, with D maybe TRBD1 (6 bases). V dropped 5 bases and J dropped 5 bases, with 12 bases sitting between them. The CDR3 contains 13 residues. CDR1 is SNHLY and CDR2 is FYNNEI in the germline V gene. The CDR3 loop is CASSYRVGTEAFF. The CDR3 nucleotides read TGTGCCAGCAGTTACAGGGTTGGGACTGAAGCTTTCTTT.

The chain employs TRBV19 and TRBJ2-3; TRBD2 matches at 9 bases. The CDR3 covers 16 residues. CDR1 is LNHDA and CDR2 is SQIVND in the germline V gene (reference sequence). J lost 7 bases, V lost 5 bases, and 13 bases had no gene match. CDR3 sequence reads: CASSPGFSGSSNTQYF. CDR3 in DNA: TGTGCCAGTAGTCCGGGATTTAGCGGGAGCTCAAATACGCAGTATTTT.

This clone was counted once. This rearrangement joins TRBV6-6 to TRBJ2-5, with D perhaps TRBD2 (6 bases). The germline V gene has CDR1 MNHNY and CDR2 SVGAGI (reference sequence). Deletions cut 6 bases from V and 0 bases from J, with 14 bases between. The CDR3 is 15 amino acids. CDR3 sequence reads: CASSPGLTYQETQYF. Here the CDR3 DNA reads TGTGCCAGCAGCCCTGGACTAACGTACCAAGAGACCCAGTACTTC.

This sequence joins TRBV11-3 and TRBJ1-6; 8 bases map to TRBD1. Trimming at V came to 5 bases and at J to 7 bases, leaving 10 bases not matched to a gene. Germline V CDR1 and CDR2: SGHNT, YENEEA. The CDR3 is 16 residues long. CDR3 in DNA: TGTGCCAGCAGCCCTTGGACAGGGATGAAGAATTCACCCCTCCACTTT. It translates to CASSPWTGMKNSPLHF. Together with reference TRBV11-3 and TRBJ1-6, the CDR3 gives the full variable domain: EAGVVQSPRYKIIEKKQPVAFWCNPISGHNTLYWYLQNLGQGPELLIRYENEEAVDDSQLPKDRFSAERLKGVDSTLKIQPAELGDSAVYLCASSPWTGMKNSPLHFGNGTRLTVT.

CDR3 loop: CASRYSRDRGTDTQYF. CDR3 DNA: TGTGCCAGCAGATACTCCCGGGACAGGGGAACAGATACGCAGTATTTT. The J gene is TRBJ2-3, the V gene TRBV6-4, with TRBD1 matching over 10 bases. Germline CDR1 MRHNA, CDR2 SNTAGT. V gave up 6 bases and J gave up 3 bases; unmatched junction bases: 9. The CDR3 contains 16 residues.

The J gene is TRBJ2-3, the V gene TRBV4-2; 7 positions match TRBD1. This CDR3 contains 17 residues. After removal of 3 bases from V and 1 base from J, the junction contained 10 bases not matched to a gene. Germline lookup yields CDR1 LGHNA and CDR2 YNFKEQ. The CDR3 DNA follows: TGTGCCAGCAGCCAGGATGTGACAGGGATAGGCACAGATACGCAGTATTTT. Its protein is CASSQDVTGIGTDTQYF.

CDR3 coding DNA: TGTGCCAGCAGTGAACAGTCCTCCTACGAGCAGTACTTC. This gives the protein CASSEQSSYEQYF. This rearrangement joins TRBV6-1 to TRBJ2-7, with no clear D. The V gene lost 2 bases and the J gene lost 0 bases, with 5 bases spanning the gap. The CDR3 covers 13 residues. Germline CDR1 reads MNHNS; CDR2 reads SASEGT.

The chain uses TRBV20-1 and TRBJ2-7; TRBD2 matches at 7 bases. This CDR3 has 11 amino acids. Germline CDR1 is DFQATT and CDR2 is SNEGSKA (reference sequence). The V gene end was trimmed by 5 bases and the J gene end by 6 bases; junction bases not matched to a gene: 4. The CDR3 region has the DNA TGCAGTGCTGCGGGGGTCGGCGAGCAGTACTTC. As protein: CSAAGVGEQYF.

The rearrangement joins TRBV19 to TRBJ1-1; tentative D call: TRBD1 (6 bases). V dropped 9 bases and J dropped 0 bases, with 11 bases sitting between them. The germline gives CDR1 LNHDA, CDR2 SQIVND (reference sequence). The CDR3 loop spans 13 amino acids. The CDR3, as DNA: TGTGCCAGCCAGGGGCGAATGAACACTGAAGCTTTCTTT. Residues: CASQGRMNTEAFF.